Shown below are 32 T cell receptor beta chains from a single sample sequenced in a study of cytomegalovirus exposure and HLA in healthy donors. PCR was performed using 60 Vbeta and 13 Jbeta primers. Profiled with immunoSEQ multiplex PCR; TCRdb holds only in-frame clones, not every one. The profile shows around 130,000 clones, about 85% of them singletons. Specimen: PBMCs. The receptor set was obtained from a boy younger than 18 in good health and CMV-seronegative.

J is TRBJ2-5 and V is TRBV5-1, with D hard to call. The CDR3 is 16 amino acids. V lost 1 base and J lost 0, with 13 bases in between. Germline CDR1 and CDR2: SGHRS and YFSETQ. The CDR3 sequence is CASSLSLVRNQETQYF. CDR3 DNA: TGCGCCAGCAGCTTGTCTCTGGTGAGGAACCAAGAGACCCAGTACTTC.

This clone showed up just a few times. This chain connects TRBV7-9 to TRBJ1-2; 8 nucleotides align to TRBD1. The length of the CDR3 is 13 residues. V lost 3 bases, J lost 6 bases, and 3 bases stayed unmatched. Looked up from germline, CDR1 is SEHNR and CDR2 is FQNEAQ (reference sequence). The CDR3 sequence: CASSFTGQDGYTF. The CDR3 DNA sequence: TGTGCCAGCAGCTTTACGGGACAGGATGGCTACACCTTC.

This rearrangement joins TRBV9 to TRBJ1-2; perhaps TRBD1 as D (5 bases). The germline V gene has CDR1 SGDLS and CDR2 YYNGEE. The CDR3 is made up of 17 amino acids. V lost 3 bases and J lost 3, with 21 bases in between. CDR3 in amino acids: CASSGGVRQNYDYGYTF. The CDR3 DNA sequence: TGTGCCAGCAGCGGCGGGGTCCGACAGAACTATGACTATGGCTACACCTTC.

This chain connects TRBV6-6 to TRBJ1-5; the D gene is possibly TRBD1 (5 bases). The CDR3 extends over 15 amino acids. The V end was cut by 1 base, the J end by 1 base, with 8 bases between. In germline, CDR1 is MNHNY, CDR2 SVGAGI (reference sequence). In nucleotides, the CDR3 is TGTGCCAGCAGTTACTGGGAGGGGAGCAATCAGCCCCAGCATTTT. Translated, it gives CASSYWEGSNQPQHF.

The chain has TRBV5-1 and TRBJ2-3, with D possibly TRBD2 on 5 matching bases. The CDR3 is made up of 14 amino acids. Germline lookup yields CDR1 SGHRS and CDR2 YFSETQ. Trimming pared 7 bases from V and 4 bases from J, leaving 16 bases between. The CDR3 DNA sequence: TGCGCCAGCTGCCCTAACCCCGGGGCAGATACGCAGTATTTT. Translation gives CASCPNPGADTQYF.

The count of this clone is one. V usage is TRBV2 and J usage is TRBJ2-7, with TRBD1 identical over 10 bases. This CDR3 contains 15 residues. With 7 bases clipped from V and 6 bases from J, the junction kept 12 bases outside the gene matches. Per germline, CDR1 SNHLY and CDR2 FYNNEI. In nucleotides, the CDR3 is TGTGCCAGCAACCTACGCGACAGGGGGCCCGGCGAGCAGTACTTC. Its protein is CASNLRDRGPGEQYF.

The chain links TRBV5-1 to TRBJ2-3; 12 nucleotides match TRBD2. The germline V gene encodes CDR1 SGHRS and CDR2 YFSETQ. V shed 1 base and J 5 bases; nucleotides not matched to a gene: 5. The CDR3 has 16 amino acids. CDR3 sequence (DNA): TGCGCCAGCAGCTTGTACTCTAGCGGGGGGGGAGATACGCAGTATTTT. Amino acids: CASSLYSSGGGDTQYF.

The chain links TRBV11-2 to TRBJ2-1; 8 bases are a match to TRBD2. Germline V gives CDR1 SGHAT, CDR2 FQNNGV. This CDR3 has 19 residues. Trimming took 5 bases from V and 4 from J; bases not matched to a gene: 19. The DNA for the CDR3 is TGTGCCAGCAGCGAAAATCGGGCGCGGGGGGCAGATCTTTACAATGAGCAGTTCTTC. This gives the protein CASSENRARGADLYNEQFF.

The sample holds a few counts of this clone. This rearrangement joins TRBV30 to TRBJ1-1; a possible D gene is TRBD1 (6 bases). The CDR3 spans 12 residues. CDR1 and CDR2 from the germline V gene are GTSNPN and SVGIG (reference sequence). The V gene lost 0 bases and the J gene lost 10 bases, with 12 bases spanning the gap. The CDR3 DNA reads TGTGCCTGGAGTGTACTGGGCAGGGGAGCTTTCTTT. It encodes CAWSVLGRGAFF.

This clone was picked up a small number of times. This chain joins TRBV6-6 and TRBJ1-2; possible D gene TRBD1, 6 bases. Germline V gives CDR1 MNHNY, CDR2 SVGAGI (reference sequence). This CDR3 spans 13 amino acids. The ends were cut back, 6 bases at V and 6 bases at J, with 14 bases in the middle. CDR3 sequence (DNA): TGTGCCAGCAGCGCCAACAGGGCACATGGCTACACCTTC. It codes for CASSANRAHGYTF.

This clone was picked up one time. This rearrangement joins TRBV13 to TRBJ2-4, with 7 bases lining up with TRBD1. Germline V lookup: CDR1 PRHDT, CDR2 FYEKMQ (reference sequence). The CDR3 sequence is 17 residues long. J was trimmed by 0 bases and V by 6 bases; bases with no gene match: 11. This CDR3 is CASRYTGQTIAKNIQYF. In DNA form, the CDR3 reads TGTGCCAGCAGATATACGGGACAGACGATAGCCAAAAACATTCAGTACTTC.

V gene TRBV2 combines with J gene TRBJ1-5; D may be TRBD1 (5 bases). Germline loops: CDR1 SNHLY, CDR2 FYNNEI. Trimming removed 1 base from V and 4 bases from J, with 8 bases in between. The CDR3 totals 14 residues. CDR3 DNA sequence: TGTGCCAGCAGTGAAGGCGGACAAAATCAGCCCCAGCATTTT. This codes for CASSEGGQNQPQHF. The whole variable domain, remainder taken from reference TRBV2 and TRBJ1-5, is EPEVTQTPSHQVTQMGQEVILRCVPISNHLYFYWYRQILGQKVEFLVSFYNNEISEKSEIFDDQFSVERPDGSNFTLKIRSTKLEDSAMYFCASSEGGQNQPQHFGDGTRLSIL.

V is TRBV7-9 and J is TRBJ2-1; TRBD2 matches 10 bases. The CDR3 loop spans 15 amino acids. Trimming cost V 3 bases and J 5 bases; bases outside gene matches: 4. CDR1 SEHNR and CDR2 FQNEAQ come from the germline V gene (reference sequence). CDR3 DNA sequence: TGTGCCAGCAGCTTTAGAGCGGGGGGGCACAATGAGCAGTTCTTC. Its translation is CASSFRAGGHNEQFF.

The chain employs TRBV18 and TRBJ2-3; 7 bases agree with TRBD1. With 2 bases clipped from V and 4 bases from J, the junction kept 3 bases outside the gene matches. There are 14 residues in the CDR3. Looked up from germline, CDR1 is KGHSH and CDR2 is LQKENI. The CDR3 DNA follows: TGTGCCAGCTCACCAGACAGGGCTGCAGATACGCAGTATTTT. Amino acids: CASSPDRAADTQYF.

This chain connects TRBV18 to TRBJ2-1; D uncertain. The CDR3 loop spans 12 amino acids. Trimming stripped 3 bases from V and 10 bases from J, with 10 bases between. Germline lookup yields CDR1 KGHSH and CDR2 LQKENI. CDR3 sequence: CASSPIAPEQFF. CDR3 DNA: TGTGCCAGCTCACCGATAGCTCCGGAGCAGTTCTTC.

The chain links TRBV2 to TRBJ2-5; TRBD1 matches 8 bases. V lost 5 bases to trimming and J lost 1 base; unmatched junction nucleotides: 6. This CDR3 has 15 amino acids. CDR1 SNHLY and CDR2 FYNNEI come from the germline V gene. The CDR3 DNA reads TGTGCCAGCAGTCCGACAGGGGCCGTCCAAGAGACCCAGTACTTC. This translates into CASSPTGAVQETQYF.

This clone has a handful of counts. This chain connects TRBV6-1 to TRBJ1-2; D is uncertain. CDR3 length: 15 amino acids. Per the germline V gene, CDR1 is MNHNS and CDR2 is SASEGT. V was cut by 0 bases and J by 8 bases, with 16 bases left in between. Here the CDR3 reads CASSEALELYDGYTF. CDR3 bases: TGTGCCAGCAGTGAAGCGCTGGAGCTGTACGACGGCTACACCTTC.

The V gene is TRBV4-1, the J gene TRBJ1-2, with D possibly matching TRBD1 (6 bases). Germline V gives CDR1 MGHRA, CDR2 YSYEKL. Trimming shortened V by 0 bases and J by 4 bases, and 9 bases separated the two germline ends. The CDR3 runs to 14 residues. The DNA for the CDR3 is TGCGCCAGCAGCCAAGATCCAGGGGTCTATGGCTACACCTTC. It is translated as CASSQDPGVYGYTF.

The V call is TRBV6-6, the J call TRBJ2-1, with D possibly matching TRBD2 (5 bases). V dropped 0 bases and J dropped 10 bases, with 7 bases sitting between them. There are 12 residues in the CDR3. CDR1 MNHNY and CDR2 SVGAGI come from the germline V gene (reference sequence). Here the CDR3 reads CASSYSKREQFF. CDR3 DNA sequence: TGTGCCAGCAGTTACTCGAAGCGGGAGCAGTTCTTC.

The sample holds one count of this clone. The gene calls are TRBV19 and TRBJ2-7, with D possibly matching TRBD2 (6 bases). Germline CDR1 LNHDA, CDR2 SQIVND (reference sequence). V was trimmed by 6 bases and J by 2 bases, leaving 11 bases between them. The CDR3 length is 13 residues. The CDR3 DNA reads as TGTGCCAGTAGGGGGGGAGCCGCCTACGAGCAGTACTTC. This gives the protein CASRGGAAYEQYF.

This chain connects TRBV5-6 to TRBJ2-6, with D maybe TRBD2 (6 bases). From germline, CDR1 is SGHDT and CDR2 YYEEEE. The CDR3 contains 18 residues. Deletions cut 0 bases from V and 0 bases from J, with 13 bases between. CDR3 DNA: TGTGCCAGCAGCTTGGGCGGGGTTTGGGGCTCTGGGGCCAACGTCCTGACTTTC. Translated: CASSLGGVWGSGANVLTF.

The CDR3 region has the DNA TGTGCCAGTAGTATTGACAGGGAGGGCAATCAGCCCCAGCATTTT. This encodes CASSIDREGNQPQHF. This rearrangement joins TRBV19 to TRBJ1-5; 7 bases align to TRBD1. This CDR3 region has 15 residues. Germline V gene lookup returns CDR1 LNHDA and CDR2 SQIVND (reference sequence). Unmatched junction bases numbered 4, after V lost 3 bases and J lost 2 bases.

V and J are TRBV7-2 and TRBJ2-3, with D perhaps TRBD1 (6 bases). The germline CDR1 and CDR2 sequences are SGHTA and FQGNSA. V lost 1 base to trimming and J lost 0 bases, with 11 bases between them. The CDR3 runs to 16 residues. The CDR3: CASSLDTGLSTDTQYF. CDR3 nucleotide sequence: TGTGCCAGCAGCTTAGATACAGGGCTAAGCACAGATACGCAGTATTTT.

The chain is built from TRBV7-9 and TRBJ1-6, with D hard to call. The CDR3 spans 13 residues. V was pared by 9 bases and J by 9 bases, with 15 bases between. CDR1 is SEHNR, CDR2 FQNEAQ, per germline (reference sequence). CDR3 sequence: CASCPKPSSPLHF. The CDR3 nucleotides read TGTGCCAGTTGTCCTAAGCCTAGTTCACCCCTCCACTTT.

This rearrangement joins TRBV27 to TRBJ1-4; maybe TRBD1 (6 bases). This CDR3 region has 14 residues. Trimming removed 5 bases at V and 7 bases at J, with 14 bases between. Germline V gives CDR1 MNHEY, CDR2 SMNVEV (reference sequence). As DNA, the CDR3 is TGTGCCAGCAGTAGGATACAGGGCTCTGAAAAACTGTTTTTT. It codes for CASSRIQGSEKLFF.

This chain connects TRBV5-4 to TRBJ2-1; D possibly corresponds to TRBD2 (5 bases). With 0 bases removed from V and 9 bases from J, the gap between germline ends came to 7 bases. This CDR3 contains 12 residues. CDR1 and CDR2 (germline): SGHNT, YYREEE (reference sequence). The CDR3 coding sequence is TGTGCCAGCAGCTTGGTGGCGGGTGAGCAGTTCTTC. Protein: CASSLVAGEQFF. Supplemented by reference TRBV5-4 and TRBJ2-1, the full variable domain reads ETGVTQSPTHLIKTRGQQVTLRCSSQSGHNTVSWYQQALGQGPQFIFQYYREEENGRGNFPPRFSGLQFPNYSSELNVNALELDDSALYLCASSLVAGEQFFGPGTRLTVL.

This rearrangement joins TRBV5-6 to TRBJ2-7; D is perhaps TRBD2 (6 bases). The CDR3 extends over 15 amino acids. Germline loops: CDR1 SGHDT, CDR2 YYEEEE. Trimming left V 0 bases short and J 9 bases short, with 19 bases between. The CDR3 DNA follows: TGTGCCAGCAGCTTGGGGGTCGGGAGTCCGGTCGGGCAGTACTTC. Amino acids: CASSLGVGSPVGQYF. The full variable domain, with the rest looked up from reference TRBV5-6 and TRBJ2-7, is DAGVTQSPTHLIKTRGQQVTLRCSPKSGHDTVSWYQQALGQGPQFIFQYYEEEERQRGNFPDRFSGHQFPNYSSELNVNALLLGDSALYLCASSLGVGSPVGQYFGPGTRLTVT.

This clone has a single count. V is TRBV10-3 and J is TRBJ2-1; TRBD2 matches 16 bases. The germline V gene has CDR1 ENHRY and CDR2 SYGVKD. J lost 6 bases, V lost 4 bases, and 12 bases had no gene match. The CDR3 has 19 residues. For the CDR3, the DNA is TGTGCCATCAGTGTTCGCAACCTCGGGACTAGCGGGAGGGGCAATGAGCAGTTCTTC. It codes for CAISVRNLGTSGRGNEQFF.

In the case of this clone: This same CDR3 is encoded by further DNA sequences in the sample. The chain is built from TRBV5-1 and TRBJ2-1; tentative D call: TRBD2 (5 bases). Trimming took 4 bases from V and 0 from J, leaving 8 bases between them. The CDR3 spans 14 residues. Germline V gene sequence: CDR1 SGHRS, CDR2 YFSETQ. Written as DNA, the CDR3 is TGCGCCAGCAGCCCAACTAGCTCCTACAATGAGCAGTTCTTC. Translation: CASSPTSSYNEQFF.

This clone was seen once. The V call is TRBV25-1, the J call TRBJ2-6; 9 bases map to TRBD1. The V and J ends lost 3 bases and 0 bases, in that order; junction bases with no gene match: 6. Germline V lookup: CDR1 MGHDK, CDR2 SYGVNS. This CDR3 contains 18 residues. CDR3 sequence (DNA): TGTGCCAGCAGTGAGGGACAGGGACCCAGCTCTGGGGCCAACGTCCTGACTTTC. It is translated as CASSEGQGPSSGANVLTF.

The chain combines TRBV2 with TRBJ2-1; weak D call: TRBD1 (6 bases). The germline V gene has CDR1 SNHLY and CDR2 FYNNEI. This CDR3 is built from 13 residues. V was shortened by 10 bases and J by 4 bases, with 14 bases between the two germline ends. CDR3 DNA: TGTGCCACCGGCCGGGACATATACAATGAGCAGTTCTTC. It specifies CATGRDIYNEQFF.

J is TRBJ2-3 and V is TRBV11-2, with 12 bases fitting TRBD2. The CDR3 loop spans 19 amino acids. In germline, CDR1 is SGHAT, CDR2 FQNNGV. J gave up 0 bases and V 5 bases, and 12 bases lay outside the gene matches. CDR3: CASSPTRLAGGVSTDTQYF. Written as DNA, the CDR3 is TGTGCCAGCAGCCCTACAAGGCTAGCGGGAGGGGTTAGCACAGATACGCAGTATTTT. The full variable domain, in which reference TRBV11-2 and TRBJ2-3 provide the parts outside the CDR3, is EAGVAQSPRYKIIEKRQSVAFWCNPISGHATLYWYQQILGQGPKLLIQFQNNGVVDDSQLPKDRFSAERLKGVDSTLKIQPAKLEDSAVYLCASSPTRLAGGVSTDTQYFGPGTRLTVL.